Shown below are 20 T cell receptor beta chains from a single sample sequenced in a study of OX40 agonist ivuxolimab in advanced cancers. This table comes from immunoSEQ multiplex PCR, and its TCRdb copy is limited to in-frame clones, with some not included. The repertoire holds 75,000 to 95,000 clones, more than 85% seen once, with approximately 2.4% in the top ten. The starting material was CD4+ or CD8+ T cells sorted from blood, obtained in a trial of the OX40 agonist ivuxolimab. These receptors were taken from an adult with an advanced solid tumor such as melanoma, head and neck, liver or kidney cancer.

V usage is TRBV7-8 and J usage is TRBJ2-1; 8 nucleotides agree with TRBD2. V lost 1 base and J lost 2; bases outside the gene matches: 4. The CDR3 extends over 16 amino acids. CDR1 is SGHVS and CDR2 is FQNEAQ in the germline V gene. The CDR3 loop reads CASSLVAGFTYNEQFF. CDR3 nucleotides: TGTGCCAGCAGCTTAGTAGCGGGATTTACCTACAATGAGCAGTTCTTC.

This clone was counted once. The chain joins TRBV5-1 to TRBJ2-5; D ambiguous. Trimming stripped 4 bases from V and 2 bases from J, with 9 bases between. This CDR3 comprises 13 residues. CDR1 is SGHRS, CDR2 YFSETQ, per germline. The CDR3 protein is CASSELRQETQYF. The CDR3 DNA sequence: TGCGCCAGCAGCGAACTGAGGCAAGAGACCCAGTACTTC.

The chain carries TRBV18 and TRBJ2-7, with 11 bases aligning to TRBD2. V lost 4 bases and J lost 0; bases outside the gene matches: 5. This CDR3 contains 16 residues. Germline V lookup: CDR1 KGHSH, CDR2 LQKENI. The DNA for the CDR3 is TGTGCCAGCTCACTAGGACTAGCGGGCAACTCCTACGAGCAGTACTTC. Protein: CASSLGLAGNSYEQYF.

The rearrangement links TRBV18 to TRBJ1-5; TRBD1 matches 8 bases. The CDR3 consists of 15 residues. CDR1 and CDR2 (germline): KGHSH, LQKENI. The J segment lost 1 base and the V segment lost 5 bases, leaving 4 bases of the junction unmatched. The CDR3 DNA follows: TGTGCCAGCTCAACCGGACAGGGAAGCAATCAGCCCCAGCATTTT. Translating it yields CASSTGQGSNQPQHF.

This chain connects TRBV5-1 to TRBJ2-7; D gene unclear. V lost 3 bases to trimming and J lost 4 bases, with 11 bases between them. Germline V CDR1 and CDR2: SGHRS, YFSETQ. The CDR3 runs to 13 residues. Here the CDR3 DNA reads TGCGCCAGCAGCTGGCAGTCTTCATACGAGCAGTACTTC. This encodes CASSWQSSYEQYF.

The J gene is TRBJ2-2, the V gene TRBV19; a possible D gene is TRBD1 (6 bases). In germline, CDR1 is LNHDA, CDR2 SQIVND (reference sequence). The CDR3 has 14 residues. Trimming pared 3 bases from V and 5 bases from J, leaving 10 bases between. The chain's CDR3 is CASSIGQSTGELFF. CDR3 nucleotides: TGTGCCAGTAGTATCGGACAGTCAACCGGGGAGCTGTTTTTT.

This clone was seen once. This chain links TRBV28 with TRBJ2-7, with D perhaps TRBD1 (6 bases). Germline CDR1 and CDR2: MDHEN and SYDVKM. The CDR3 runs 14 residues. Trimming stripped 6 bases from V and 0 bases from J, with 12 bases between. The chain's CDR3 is CASSGTRDSYEQYF. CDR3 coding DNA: TGTGCCAGCAGCGGGACAAGGGACTCCTACGAGCAGTACTTC.

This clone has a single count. DNA of the CDR3: TGTGCCAGCAGTGAAGCAGCCGTTGTCGCAGATACGCAGTATTTT. Encoded protein: CASSEAAVVADTQYF. V and J are TRBV2 and TRBJ2-3; D not certain. The CDR3 runs to 15 residues. V was cut by 0 bases and J by 4 bases, with 11 bases left in between. Germline V lookup: CDR1 SNHLY, CDR2 FYNNEI.

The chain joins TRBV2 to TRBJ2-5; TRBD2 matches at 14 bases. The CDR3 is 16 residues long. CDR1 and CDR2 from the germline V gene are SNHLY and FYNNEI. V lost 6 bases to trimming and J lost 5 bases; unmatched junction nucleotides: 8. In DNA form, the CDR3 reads TGTGCCAGCAGAGCCCGACTAGCGGGAGGGGCGGAGACCCAGTACTTC. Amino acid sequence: CASRARLAGGAETQYF.

Written as DNA, the CDR3 is TGTGCCAGCAGTGAAGAAGGCGGGGGGCGCGGGGTAAACATTCAGTACTTC. It codes for CASSEEGGGRGVNIQYF. This chain links TRBV2 with TRBJ2-4; TRBD2 matches at 8 bases. Trimming cost V 1 base and J 6 bases; bases outside gene matches: 11. The CDR3 contains 17 residues. Germline V gene sequence: CDR1 SNHLY, CDR2 FYNNEI.

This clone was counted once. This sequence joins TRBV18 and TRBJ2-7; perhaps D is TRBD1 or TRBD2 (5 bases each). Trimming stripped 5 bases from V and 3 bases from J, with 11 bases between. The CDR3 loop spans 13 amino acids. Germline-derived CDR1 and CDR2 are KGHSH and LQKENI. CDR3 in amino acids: CASSSGTDYEQYF. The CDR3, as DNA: TGTGCCAGCTCATCTGGGACGGACTACGAGCAGTACTTC. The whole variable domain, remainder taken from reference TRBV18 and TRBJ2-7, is NAGVMQNPRHLVRRRGQEARLRCSPMKGHSHVYWYRQLPEEGLKFMVYLQKENIIDESGMPKERFSAEFPKEGPSILRIQQVVRGDSAAYFCASSSGTDYEQYFGPGTRLTVT.

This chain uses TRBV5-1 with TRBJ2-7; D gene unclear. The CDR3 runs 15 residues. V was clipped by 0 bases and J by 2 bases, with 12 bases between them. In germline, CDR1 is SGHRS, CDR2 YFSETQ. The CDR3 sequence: CASSLVPDRAYEQYF. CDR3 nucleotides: TGCGCCAGCAGCTTGGTCCCGGACCGAGCCTACGAGCAGTACTTC. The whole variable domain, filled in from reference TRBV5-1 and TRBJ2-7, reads KAGVTQTPRYLIKTRGQQVTLSCSPISGHRSVSWYQQTPGQGLQFLFEYFSETQRNKGNFPGRFSGRQFSNSRSEMNVSTLELGDSALYLCASSLVPDRAYEQYFGPGTRLTVT.

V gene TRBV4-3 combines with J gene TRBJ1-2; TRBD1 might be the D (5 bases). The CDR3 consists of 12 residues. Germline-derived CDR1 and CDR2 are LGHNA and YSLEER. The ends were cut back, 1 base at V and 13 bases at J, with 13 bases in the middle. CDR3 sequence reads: CASSQASGTPTF. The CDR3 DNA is TGCGCCAGCAGCCAAGCGTCCGGGACCCCCACCTTC.

CDR3 DNA sequence: TGTGCCAGCAGCAACCTTGTAATCGGTACTGGGGAGCTGTTTTTT. This translates into CASSNLVIGTGELFF. V is TRBV7-3 and J is TRBJ2-2; no clear D gene. V was clipped by 5 bases and J by 8 bases, with 18 bases between them. The CDR3 runs 15 residues. Germline lookup yields CDR1 SGHTA and CDR2 FQGTGA.

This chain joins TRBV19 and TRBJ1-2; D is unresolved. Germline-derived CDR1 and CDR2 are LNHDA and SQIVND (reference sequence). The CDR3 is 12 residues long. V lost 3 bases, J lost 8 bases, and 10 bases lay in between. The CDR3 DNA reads TGTGCCAGTAGTATGGAGGGAGTCGGCTACACCTTC. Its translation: CASSMEGVGYTF.

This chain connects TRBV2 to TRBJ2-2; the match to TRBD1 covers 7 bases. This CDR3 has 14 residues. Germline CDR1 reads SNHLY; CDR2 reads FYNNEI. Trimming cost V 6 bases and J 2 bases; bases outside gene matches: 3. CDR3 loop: CASRQGYNTGELFF. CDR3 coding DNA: TGTGCCAGCAGACAGGGGTATAACACCGGGGAGCTGTTTTTT.

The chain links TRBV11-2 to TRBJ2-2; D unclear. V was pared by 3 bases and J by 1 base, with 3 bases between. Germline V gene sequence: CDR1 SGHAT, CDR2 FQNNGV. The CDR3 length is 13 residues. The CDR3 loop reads CASSFQNTGELFF. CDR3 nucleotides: TGTGCCAGCAGCTTTCAGAACACCGGGGAGCTGTTTTTT.

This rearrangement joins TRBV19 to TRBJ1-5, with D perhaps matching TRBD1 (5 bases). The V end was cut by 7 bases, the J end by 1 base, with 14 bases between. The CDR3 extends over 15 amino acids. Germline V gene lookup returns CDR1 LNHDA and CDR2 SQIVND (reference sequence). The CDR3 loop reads CASTPLRGSNQPQHF. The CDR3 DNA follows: TGTGCCAGTACCCCCCTACGGGGCAGCAATCAGCCCCAGCATTTT.

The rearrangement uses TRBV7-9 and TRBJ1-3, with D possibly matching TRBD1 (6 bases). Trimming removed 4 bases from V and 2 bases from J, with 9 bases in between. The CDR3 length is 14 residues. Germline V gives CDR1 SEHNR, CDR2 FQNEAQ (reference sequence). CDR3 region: CASSSQGTGNTIYF. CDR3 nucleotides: TGTGCCAGCAGCTCACAGGGAACTGGAAACACCATATATTTT.

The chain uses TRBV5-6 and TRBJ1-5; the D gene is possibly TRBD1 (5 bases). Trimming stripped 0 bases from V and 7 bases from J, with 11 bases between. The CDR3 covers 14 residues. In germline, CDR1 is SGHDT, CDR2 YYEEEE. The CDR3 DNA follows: TGTGCCAGCAGCTTGGCCCAGGGAGGGCAGCCCCAGCATTTT. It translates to CASSLAQGGQPQHF.